This record concerns one TCR beta chain sequence. Germline CDR1 MGHRA, CDR2 YSYEKL. The ends were cut back, 6 bases at V and 5 bases at J, with 17 bases in the middle. The CDR3 loop spans 15 amino acids. This specimen belongs to a study of T cell responses to AZD1222 COVID-19 vaccine. The data were produced by immunoSEQ multiplex PCR, yet TCRdb's version contains in-frame clones alone and is incomplete. The repertoire holds over 95,000 clones, with around 88% as singletons. The sequencing used peripheral blood, collected 28 days after the second AZD1222 dose. The sequence derives from an adult who received the AZD1222 COVID-19 vaccine. The rearrangement joins TRBV4-1 to TRBJ1-5, with D hard to call. In DNA, the CDR3 is TGCGCCAGCAGTCGATTGGACGGTGGTGATCAGCCCCAGCATTTT. Protein: CASSRLDGGDQPQHF.